This paragraph covers one T cell receptor (beta chain) sequence. Its antigen is unknown. The sample originates from a study of OX40 agonist ivuxolimab in advanced cancers. Overall study context: Dose-escalation patients were diagnosed with hepatocellular carcinoma, melanoma, renal cell cancer or head and neck cancer. Partial responses were observed in three patients, of whom one had hepatocellular carcinoma and two had cutaneous melanoma. Broader study findings: The work left the antigen specificity of expanded peripheral T cells undetermined. Among the lowest peripheral clonal expansion occurred in 0.1-3.0 mg/kg partial responders.

The germline V gene has CDR1 MGHRA and CDR2 YSYEKL. V lost 0 bases and J lost 10, with 10 bases in between. CDR3 size: 14 residues. Clones were sequenced by immunoSEQ multiplex PCR, and TCRdb holds only the in-frame ones, with some missing. The table lists about 63,000 clones, around 91% of them singletons. This receptor was obtained from an adult with an advanced solid tumor such as melanoma, head and neck, liver or kidney cancer. The chain employs TRBV4-1 and TRBJ2-6; maybe TRBD2 (5 bases). The sequencing used CD4+ or CD8+ T cells sorted from blood, collected in a trial of the OX40 agonist ivuxolimab. The CDR3 sequence is CASSQDSRVNVLTF. The CDR3 DNA sequence: TGCGCCAGCAGCCAAGATTCGAGGGTTAACGTCCTGACTTTC.